Described below is a single TCR beta chain sequence and its context. The source of the sample is a study of blood T cell repertoires in COVID-19. Study in general: COVID-19 samples from acute and convalescent phases originated in the United States, Italy and Spain. Sources were T cells, B-cell-depleted T cells, or PBMCs; the material itself was cDNA or gDNA.

Authors' processing steps: Reference gene primer amplification yielded estimated nucleated cell counts. Generated by immunoSEQ multiplex PCR, the TCRdb table keeps only in-frame clones and is missing some. Clonal size and the V and J genes are those of that table, whereas D and trimming came from the DNA. The data show roughly 250,000 clones, approximately 90% seen once. People in the exposed group encountered a COVID-19 case within 2 weeks before entering the study. The CDR3 has 13 amino acids. Trimming removed 7 bases at V and 3 bases at J, with 15 bases between. From germline, CDR1 is SQVTM and CDR2 ANQGSEA.

This TCR came from a man in his forties or fifties who had been exposed to COVID-19. The sequenced material came from PBMCs or T cells enriched from blood (not recorded which). The chain joins TRBV29-1 to TRBJ1-1; a weak D match, TRBD1 (5 bases). The CDR3 loop is CSGTRELDTEAFF. The CDR3 DNA reads as TGCAGCGGGACCAGGGAATTGGACACTGAAGCTTTCTTT.